This record concerns one T cell receptor (beta chain) sequence. The specificity of this receptor is unknown. No much larger clone exists at a distance of one base, and base qualities are not known. These data belong to a study of T-cell reconstitution after alpha-beta-depleted transplantation in children (dated by TCRdb to about 2016). Regarding the complete study: Using TCR repertoire profiling, the study quantitatively followed how T-cell immune reconstitution unfolded in children after TCRalphabeta/CD19-depleted allogeneic hematopoietic cell transplantation.

Results and caveats for the whole study, not just this receptor: Over the following months the frequencies of hyperexpanded clones went down, and after one year T-cell counts and TCRbeta diversity were mostly credited to newly produced T cells. Apparently early alphabetaT-cell count recovery about two months after transplant reportedly relied on only several hundred rapidly expanded clones derived from non-depleted graft cells. In some patients, the high TCRbeta diversity seen at day 60 was put down to recipient T cells and intrathymic progenitors that had survived conditioning.

The method behind the library was PCR. For sequencing, an Illumina HiSeq 2500 was employed. TCR library preparation used molecular barcoding, with unique molecular identifiers applied to normalize quantification of the TCRbeta repertoire. The public reads were reanalyzed by TCRdb: fastp trimming at Q25, MiXCR alignment, in-frame beta chains only. One record per CDR3 amino acid sequence lists the most common genes and DNA. The sample contains 250,000 to 400,000 distinct CDR3 sequences, roughly 21% of them found a single time. The ten largest clones represent approximately 11% of the sample. The CDR3 starts with the cysteine, ends with the phenylalanine, and has 13 residues. Only the CDR3 portion is preserved as DNA: 39 bases, with reading frame beginning at the first base. V was cut back by 6 bases and J by 0 bases, leaving a gap of 9 bases between them. For CDR1 and CDR2, the germline V gene (reference sequence) lists DFQATT and SNEGSKA.

The treatment or condition label, as the study defines it: allogeneic hematopoietic cell transplantation with graft depleted of TCRalphabeta T cells and CD19 B cells. Transplant recipients were children who received TCRalphabeta/CD19-depleted allogeneic hematopoietic cell grafts. The TCR sequence derives from a male patient aged 5 to 17 who had a stem cell transplant for acute lymphoblastic leukemia, so the T cells may come from the graft donor. Recombination connected TRBV20-1 to TRBJ1-3; TRBD1 could be the D gene, as 5 bases match. The sequences come from PBMCs, mostly from graft donor cells, collected 180 days after TCRalphabeta/CD19-depleted stem cell transplant. The CDR3 loop reads CSAGTFSGNTIYF. The nucleotide sequence is TGCAGTGCCGGGACTTTCTCTGGAAACACCATATATTTT.